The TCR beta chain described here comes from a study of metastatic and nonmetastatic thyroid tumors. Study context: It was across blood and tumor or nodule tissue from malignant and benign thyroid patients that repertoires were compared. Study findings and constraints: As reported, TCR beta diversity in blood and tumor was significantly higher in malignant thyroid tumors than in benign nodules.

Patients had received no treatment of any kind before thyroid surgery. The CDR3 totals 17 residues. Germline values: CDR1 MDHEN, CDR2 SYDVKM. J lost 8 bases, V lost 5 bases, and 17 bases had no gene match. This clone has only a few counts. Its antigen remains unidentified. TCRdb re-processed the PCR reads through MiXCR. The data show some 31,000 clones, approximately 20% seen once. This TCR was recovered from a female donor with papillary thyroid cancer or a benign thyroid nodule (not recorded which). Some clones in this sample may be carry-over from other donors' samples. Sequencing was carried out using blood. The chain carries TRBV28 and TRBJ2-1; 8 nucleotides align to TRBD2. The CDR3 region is CASSRLAGRLVQYEQFF. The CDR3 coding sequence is TGTGCCAGCAGTAGGCTAGCGGGTCGGTTGGTACAATATGAGCAGTTCTTC.